This T cell receptor beta chain was profiled in a study of blood T cell repertoires in COVID-19. Study as a whole: Donors in the United States, Italy and Spain gave samples during acute or convalescent COVID-19. From T cells, B-cell-depleted T cells, or PBMCs came the material, which was cDNA or gDNA.

Original handling: Using reference gene primer amplification, nucleated cell counts were estimated. Using immunoSEQ multiplex PCR, the repertoire was profiled, and TCRdb retains in-frame clones only, with some absent. D and trimming were read from the DNA, whereas the V and J calls and clone size are those reported in that table. The sample consists of some 350,000 clones, over 80% of them appearing once. From germline, CDR1 is PRHDT and CDR2 FYEKMQ (reference sequence). This CDR3 comprises 15 residues. Unmatched junction bases numbered 2, after V lost 2 bases and J lost 4 bases. Recovery meant two consecutive negative NP/OP PCR tests, professional clearance, or resolved symptoms.

The sequenced material came from PBMCs or T cells enriched from blood (not recorded which). The clonotype originates from a man under 40 who had recovered from COVID-19. The gene calls are TRBV13 and TRBJ2-1, with TRBD1 matching 10 bases. The CDR3 sequence: CASSLRTGGYNEQFF. The CDR3 coding sequence is TGTGCCAGCAGCTTAAGGACAGGGGGATACAATGAGCAGTTCTTC.